These 23 T cell receptor beta chains originate from one sample sequenced in a study of cytomegalovirus exposure and HLA in healthy donors. 13 Jbeta primers and 60 Vbeta primers were used for the PCR. Clones were read by immunoSEQ multiplex PCR, and TCRdb kept only the in-frame ones, dropping some. The table has some 200,000 clones, roughly 84% seen once. Sequencing was done on a sample of PBMCs. The receptors derive from a woman aged 45-60 years in good health and CMV-seropositive.

J is TRBJ2-2 and V is TRBV7-9; a possible D gene is TRBD1 (6 bases). The V and J ends lost 5 bases and 1 base respectively, with 11 bases between them. Per the germline V gene, CDR1 is SEHNR and CDR2 is FQNEAQ (reference sequence). This CDR3 comprises 15 residues. CDR3 region: CASSPGTRNTGELFF. The CDR3 DNA is TGTGCCAGCAGCCCCGGGACAAGGAACACCGGGGAGCTGTTTTTT.

The rearrangement joins TRBV5-1 to TRBJ2-5, with 14 bases that match TRBD2. The CDR3 is 19 amino acids. Germline trimming cut 4 bases from V and 2 bases from J; bases unmatched to any gene: 13. Germline CDR1 and CDR2: SGHRS and YFSETQ. In DNA, the CDR3 is TGCGCCAGCAGCCCTGGACTAGCGGGGGGCCTTAGGGGACAAGAGACCCAGTACTTC. Translated: CASSPGLAGGLRGQETQYF.

CDR3 loop: CASSDPSGGHVDTQYF. In DNA form, the CDR3 reads TGTGCCAGCAGTGACCCTAGCGGGGGGCATGTAGATACGCAGTATTTT. The chain uses TRBV6-1 and TRBJ2-3; 11 nucleotides line up with TRBD2. The CDR3 is made up of 16 amino acids. From germline, CDR1 is MNHNS and CDR2 SASEGT. J gave up 5 bases and V 3 bases, and 7 bases lay outside the gene matches.

The chain's CDR3 is CASSQEPGSSYEQYF. CDR3 DNA sequence: TGTGCCAGCAGCCAAGAGCCAGGCAGCTCCTACGAGCAGTACTTC. The V call is TRBV5-4, the J call TRBJ2-7; no clear D gene. The V gene lost 4 bases and the J gene lost 0 bases, with 14 bases spanning the gap. This CDR3 is 15 amino acids long. Germline CDR1 reads SGHNT; CDR2 reads YYREEE (reference sequence).

The rearrangement joins TRBV6-1 to TRBJ2-7, with 11 bases aligning to TRBD2. With 6 bases clipped from V and 0 bases from J, the junction kept 4 bases outside the gene matches. CDR3 length equals 15 residues. Germline V lookup: CDR1 MNHNS, CDR2 SASEGT. CDR3 sequence: CASRMGLAASYEQYF. In DNA, the CDR3 is TGTGCCAGCAGAATGGGACTAGCGGCCTCCTACGAGCAGTACTTC.

The chain combines TRBV4-2 with TRBJ2-2, with 7 bases matching TRBD2. The V gene's germline CDR1 is LGHNA and CDR2 YNFKEQ. Losses at the gene ends were 0 bases for V and 1 base for J; bases not matched to a gene: 2. The CDR3 runs 16 residues. CDR3 amino acids: CASSQDTGGNTGELFF. In DNA form, the CDR3 reads TGTGCCAGCAGCCAAGATACGGGGGGGAACACCGGGGAGCTGTTTTTT.

This chain links TRBV18 with TRBJ2-2, with TRBD1 as a possible D gene (6 bases). CDR3 size: 16 residues. V lost 3 bases, J lost 2 bases, and 13 bases lay in between. CDR1 is KGHSH and CDR2 is LQKENI in the germline V gene. CDR3 in amino acids: CASSPLGGRNTGELFF. CDR3 in DNA: TGTGCCAGCTCACCCCTTGGGGGCCGAAACACCGGGGAGCTGTTTTTT.

The rearrangement uses TRBV7-3 and TRBJ2-2, with 9 bases that match TRBD1. With V trimmed by 5 bases and J by 5 bases, 6 bases remained unmatched. Germline V lookup: CDR1 SGHTA, CDR2 FQGTGA. CDR3 size: 15 residues. The CDR3 region is CASSMGQGITGELFF. The CDR3 DNA reads TGTGCCAGCAGCATGGGACAGGGAATTACCGGGGAGCTGTTTTTT.

The J gene is TRBJ2-7, the V gene TRBV6-1; TRBD1 matches at 7 bases. The CDR3 sequence is 12 residues long. Germline-derived CDR1 and CDR2 are MNHNS and SASEGT. V shed 5 bases, J shed 7 bases, and the junction held 5 bases outside the gene matches. The CDR3 loop reads CASSSAGGEQYF. CDR3 nucleotides: TGTGCCAGCAGTTCCGCAGGGGGAGAGCAGTACTTC.

The chain is built from TRBV15 and TRBJ2-1, with a weak D call TRBD2 (6 bases). The CDR3 runs to 15 residues. V dropped 0 bases and J dropped 5 bases, with 11 bases sitting between them. The germline V gene encodes CDR1 LNHNV and CDR2 YYDKDF (reference sequence). The CDR3 nucleotides are TGTGCCACCAGCAGAGACGGGGGTAGGGACAATGAGCAGTTCTTC. Protein sequence: CATSRDGGRDNEQFF.

This chain joins TRBV28 and TRBJ1-3; 11 positions match TRBD1. V was clipped by 6 bases and J by 4 bases; unmatched bases: 5. This CDR3 has 15 amino acids. Germline-derived CDR1 and CDR2 are MDHEN and SYDVKM. The CDR3 sequence: CASSSGTGGGNTIYF. The CDR3 DNA follows: TGTGCCAGCAGCTCAGGGACAGGGGGAGGAAACACCATATATTTT.

This chain links TRBV7-8 with TRBJ1-5; D ambiguous. CDR3 length equals 14 residues. Trimming removed 8 bases at V and 2 bases at J, with 13 bases between. CDR1 and CDR2 from the germline V gene are SGHVS and FQNEAQ. CDR3: CASGEGSGNQPQHF. CDR3 nucleotides: TGTGCCAGCGGCGAGGGCTCGGGCAATCAGCCCCAGCATTTT.

There are a few counts of this clone. The junction differs from germline at one of its ends, possibly a read error. The V gene is TRBV5-5, the J gene TRBJ1-5; D may be TRBD1 (5 bases). The CDR3 loop spans 17 amino acids. Germline V gene data show CDR1 as SGHKS and CDR2 as YYEKEE (reference sequence). The CDR3 bases are TGCGCCAGCAGCCAACGAGCGGGACCGGATAGCAATCAGCCCCAGCATTTT. It specifies CASSQRAGPDSNQPQHF. The full variable domain, rest sourced from reference TRBV5-5 and TRBJ1-5, is DAGVTQSPTHLIKTRGQQVTLRCSPISGHKSVSWYQQVLGQGPQFIFQYYEKEERGRGNFPDRFSARQFPNYSSELNVNALLLGDSALYLCASSQRAGPDSNQPQHFGDGTRLSIL.

The rearrangement uses TRBV19 and TRBJ2-1; 11 bases are a match to TRBD2. Germline CDR1 LNHDA, CDR2 SQIVND (reference sequence). The CDR3 is 16 amino acids. After removal of 3 bases from V and 2 bases from J, the junction contained 3 bases not matched to a gene. The CDR3 sequence: CASSITSGGTYNEQFF. CDR3 DNA: TGTGCCAGTAGTATTACTAGCGGGGGCACCTACAATGAGCAGTTCTTC.

The gene calls are TRBV7-9 and TRBJ2-7, with 8 bases identical to TRBD1. The CDR3 contains 15 residues. The junction had 14 bases not matched to a gene; V was cut back by 5 bases and J by 8 bases. From germline, CDR1 is SEHNR and CDR2 FQNEAQ (reference sequence). CDR3 residues: CASSPRTGLNPKQYF. The CDR3, as DNA: TGTGCCAGCAGCCCGCGGACAGGGCTGAACCCGAAGCAGTACTTC. Supplemented by reference TRBV7-9 and TRBJ2-7, the full variable domain reads DTGVSQNPRHKITKRGQNVTFRCDPISEHNRLYWYRQTLGQGPEFLTYFQNEAQLEKSRLLSDRFSAERPKGSFSTLEIQRTEQGDSAMYLCASSPRTGLNPKQYFGPGTRLTVT.

This chain joins TRBV11-2 and TRBJ1-1; D unclear. V was shortened by 0 bases and J by 8 bases, with 16 bases between the two germline ends. This CDR3 has 15 amino acids. Germline CDR1 SGHAT, CDR2 FQNNGV. The DNA for the CDR3 is TGTGCCAGCAGCTTAGATGAGGTACCAACCCGGGAAGCTTTCTTT. Translating gives CASSLDEVPTREAFF.

The chain combines TRBV6-5 with TRBJ2-7; a possible D gene is TRBD1 (6 bases). V was trimmed by 11 bases and J by 4 bases, leaving 18 bases between them. Germline values: CDR1 MNHEY, CDR2 SVGAGI. CDR3 size: 13 residues. The CDR3 reads CALSSNREYEQYF. The CDR3 DNA sequence: TGTGCCCTTAGCAGCAACAGGGAGTACGAGCAGTACTTC.

The CDR3 DNA sequence: TGTGCCAGCAGCCCGACTAGCGGGTCGAACACCGGGGAGCTGTTTTTT. Residues: CASSPTSGSNTGELFF. The gene calls are TRBV7-3 and TRBJ2-2, with 10 bases that match TRBD2. Germline-derived CDR1 and CDR2 are SGHTA and FQGTGA. With 5 bases clipped from V and 0 bases from J, the junction kept 3 bases outside the gene matches. This CDR3 is built from 16 residues.

This clone was seen a few times. The rearrangement joins TRBV10-2 to TRBJ2-4, with D perhaps TRBD2 (5 bases). CDR1 WSHSY and CDR2 SAAADI come from the germline V gene. This CDR3 contains 14 residues. V gave up 7 bases and J gave up 0 bases, with 10 bases separating them. The CDR3 reads CASTEGLAKNIQYF. The CDR3 DNA is TGCGCCAGCACAGAGGGCTTAGCCAAAAACATTCAGTACTTC.

This clone was observed a handful of times. The chain couples TRBV28 to TRBJ1-4; 8 bases align to TRBD1. J lost 0 bases, V lost 7 bases, and 13 bases had no gene match. The CDR3 consists of 18 residues. Germline CDR1 reads MDHEN; CDR2 reads SYDVKM. CDR3 loop: CASTKGQGFTATNEKLFF. CDR3 nucleotide sequence: TGTGCCAGCACCAAAGGACAGGGTTTTACTGCAACTAATGAAAAACTGTTTTTT.

The rearrangement links TRBV18 to TRBJ2-1, with D perhaps matching TRBD1 (5 bases). The CDR3 covers 14 residues. The V gene's germline CDR1 is KGHSH and CDR2 LQKENI. V was pared by 3 bases and J by 4 bases, with 10 bases between. The CDR3 region has the DNA TGTGCCAGCTCACCTACGACAGAATACAATGAGCAGTTCTTC. It encodes CASSPTTEYNEQFF.

This chain's CDR3 is CASSISIGTSGGQETQYF. In DNA form, the CDR3 reads TGTGCCAGCAGCATCAGCATAGGGACTAGCGGGGGCCAAGAGACCCAGTACTTC. The V call is TRBV9, the J call TRBJ2-5; 14 bases map to TRBD2. Germline values: CDR1 SGDLS, CDR2 YYNGEE. J gave up 1 base and V 4 bases, and 9 bases lay outside the gene matches. The CDR3 has 18 residues.

This clone was seen only once. V is TRBV6-5 and J is TRBJ2-7, with 7 bases aligning to TRBD1. The CDR3 is made up of 14 amino acids. Trimming took 7 bases from V and 4 from J; bases not matched to a gene: 10. Germline CDR1 is MNHEY and CDR2 is SVGAGI. This CDR3 is CASKPGQRTYEQYF. CDR3 nucleotide sequence: TGTGCCAGCAAACCGGGACAGAGGACTTACGAGCAGTACTTC.